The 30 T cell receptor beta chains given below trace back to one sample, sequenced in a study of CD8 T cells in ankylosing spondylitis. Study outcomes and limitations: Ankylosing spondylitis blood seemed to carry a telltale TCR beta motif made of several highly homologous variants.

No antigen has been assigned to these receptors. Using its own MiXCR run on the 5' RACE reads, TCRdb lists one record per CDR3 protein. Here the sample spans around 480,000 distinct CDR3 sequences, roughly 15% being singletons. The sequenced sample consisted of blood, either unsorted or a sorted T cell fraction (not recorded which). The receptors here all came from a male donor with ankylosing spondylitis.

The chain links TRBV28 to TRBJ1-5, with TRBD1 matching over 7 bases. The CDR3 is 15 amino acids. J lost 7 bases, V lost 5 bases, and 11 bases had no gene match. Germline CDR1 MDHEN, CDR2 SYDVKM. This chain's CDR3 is CASSPRDRPNQPQHF. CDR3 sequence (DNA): TGTGCCAGCAGTCCGAGGGACAGACCAAACCAGCCCCAGCATTTT.

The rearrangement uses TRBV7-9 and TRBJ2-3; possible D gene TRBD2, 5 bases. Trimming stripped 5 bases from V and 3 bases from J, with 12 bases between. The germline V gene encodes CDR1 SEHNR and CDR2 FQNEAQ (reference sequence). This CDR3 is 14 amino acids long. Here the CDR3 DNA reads TGTGCCAGCAGCCCTAGCATGGGGACAGATACGCAGTATTTT. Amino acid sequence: CASSPSMGTDTQYF.

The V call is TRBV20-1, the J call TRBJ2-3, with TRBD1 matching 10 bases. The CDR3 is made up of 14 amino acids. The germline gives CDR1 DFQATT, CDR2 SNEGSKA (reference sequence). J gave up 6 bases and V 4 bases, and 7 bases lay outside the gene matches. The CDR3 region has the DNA TGCAGTGCTACGGACAGGGGGAAGGTGGATACGCAGTATTTT. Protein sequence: CSATDRGKVDTQYF.

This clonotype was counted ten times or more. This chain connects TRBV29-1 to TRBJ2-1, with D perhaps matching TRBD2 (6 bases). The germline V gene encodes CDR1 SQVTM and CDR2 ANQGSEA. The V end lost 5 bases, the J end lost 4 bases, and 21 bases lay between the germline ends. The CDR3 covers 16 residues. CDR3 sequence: CSVPIGGEVGYNEQFF. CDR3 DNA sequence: TGCAGCGTTCCTATTGGAGGGGAGGTGGGATACAATGAGCAGTTCTTC.

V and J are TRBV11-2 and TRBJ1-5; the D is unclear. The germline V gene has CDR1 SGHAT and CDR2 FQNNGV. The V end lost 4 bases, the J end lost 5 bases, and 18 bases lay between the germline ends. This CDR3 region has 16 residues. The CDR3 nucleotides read TGTGCCAGCAGCTCTCTTTTAGGCGGCATGGATCAGCCCCAGCATTTT. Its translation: CASSSLLGGMDQPQHF.

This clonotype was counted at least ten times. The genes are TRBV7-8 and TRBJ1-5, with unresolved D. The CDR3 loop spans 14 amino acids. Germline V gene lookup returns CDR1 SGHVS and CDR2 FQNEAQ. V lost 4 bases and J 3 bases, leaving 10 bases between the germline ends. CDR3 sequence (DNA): TGTGCCAGCAGCTACAAGAGCCCCAATCAGCCCCAGCATTTT. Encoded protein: CASSYKSPNQPQHF.

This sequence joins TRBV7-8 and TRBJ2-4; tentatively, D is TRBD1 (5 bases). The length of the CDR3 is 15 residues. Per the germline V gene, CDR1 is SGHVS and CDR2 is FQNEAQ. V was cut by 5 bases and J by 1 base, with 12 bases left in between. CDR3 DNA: TGTGCCAGCAGCCCCGCAGGGTCGGCCAAAAACATTCAGTACTTC. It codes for CASSPAGSAKNIQYF.

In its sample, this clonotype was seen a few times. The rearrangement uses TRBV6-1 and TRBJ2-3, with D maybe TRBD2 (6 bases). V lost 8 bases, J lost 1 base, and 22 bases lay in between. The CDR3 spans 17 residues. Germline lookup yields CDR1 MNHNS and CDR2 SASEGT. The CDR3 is CASQDNYAGGGTDTQYF. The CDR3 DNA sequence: TGTGCCAGCCAGGACAACTACGCAGGCGGGGGCACAGATACGCAGTATTTT.

The CDR3 here is CASSLRTGGSAREKLFF. CDR3 DNA sequence: TGTGCCAGCAGCCTAAGGACAGGGGGCTCAGCACGTGAAAAACTGTTTTTT. This chain connects TRBV5-6 to TRBJ1-4, with 11 bases identical to TRBD1. This CDR3 has 17 residues. V lost 4 bases and J lost 7; bases outside the gene matches: 12. Germline CDR1 reads SGHDT; CDR2 reads YYEEEE.

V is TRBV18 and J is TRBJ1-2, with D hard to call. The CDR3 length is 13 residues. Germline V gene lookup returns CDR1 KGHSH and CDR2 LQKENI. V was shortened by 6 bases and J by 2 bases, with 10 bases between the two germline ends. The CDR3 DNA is TGTGCCAGCTCTTCCGGGAAGAACTATGGCTACACCTTC. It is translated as CASSSGKNYGYTF.

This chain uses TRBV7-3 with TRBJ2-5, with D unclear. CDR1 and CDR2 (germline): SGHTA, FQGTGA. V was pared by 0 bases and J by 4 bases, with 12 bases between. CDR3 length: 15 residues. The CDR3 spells CASSLTSSGRETQYF. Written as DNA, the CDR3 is TGTGCCAGCAGCTTAACTTCGTCGGGTCGAGAGACCCAGTACTTC. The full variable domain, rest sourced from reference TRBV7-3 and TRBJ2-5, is GAGVSQTPSNKVTEKGKYVELRCDPISGHTALYWYRQSLGQGPEFLIYFQGTGAADDSGLPNDRFFAVRPEGSVSTLKIQRTERGDSAVYLCASSLTSSGRETQYFGPGTRLLVL.

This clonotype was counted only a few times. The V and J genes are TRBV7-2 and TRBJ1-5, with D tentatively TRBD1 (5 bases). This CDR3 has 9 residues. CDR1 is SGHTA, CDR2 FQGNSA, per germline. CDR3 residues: CQGRQPQHF. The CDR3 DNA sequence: TGTCAGGGTCGTCAGCCCCAGCATTTT.

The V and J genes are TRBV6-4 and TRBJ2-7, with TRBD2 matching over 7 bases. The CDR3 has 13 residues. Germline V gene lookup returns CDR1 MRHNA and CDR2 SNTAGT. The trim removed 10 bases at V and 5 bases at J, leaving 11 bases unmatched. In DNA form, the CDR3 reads TGTGCCACCGACGGGGCGGGAGTGAACGAGCAGTACTTC. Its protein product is CATDGAGVNEQYF.

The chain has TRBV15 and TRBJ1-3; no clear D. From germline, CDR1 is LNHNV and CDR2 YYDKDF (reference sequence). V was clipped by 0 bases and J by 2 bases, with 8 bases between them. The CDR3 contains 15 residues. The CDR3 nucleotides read TGTGCCACCAGCAGAGATCCCGGGACTGGAAACACCATATATTTT. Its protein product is CATSRDPGTGNTIYF.

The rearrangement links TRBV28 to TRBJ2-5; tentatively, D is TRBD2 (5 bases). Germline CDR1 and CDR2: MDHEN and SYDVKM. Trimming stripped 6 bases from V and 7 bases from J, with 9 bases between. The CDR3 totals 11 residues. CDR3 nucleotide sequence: TGTGCCAGCAGCCGGGCGGGGACCCAGTACTTC. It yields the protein CASSRAGTQYF. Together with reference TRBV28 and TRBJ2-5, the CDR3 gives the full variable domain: DVKVTQSSRYLVKRTGEKVFLECVQDMDHENMFWYRQDPGLGLRLIYFSYDVKMKEKGDIPEGYSVSREKKERFSLILESASTNQTSMYLCASSRAGTQYFGPGTRLLVL.

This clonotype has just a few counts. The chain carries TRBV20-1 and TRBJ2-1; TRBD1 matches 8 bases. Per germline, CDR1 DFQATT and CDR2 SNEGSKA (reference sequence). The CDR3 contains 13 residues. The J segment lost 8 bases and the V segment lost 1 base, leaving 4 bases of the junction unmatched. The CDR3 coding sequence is TGCAGTGCTAGAGGGACAGGGATGCATGAGCAGTTCTTC. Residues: CSARGTGMHEQFF.

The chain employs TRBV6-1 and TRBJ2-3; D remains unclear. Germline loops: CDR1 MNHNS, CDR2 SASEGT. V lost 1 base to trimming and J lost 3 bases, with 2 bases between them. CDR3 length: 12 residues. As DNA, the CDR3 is TGTGCCAGCAGTGAAGAGACAGATACGCAGTATTTT. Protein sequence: CASSEETDTQYF.

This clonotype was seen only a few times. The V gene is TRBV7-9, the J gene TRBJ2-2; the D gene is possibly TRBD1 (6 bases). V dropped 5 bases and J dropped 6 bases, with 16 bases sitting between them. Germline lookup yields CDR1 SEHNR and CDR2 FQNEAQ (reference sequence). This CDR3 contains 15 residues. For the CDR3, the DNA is TGTGCCAGCAGCGCTCCGGGACATCAGCCCGGGGAGCTGTTTTTT. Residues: CASSAPGHQPGELFF.

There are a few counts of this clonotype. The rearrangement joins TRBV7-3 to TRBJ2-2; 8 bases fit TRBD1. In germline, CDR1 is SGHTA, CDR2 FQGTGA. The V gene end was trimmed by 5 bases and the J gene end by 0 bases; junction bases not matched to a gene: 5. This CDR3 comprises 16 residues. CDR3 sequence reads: CASSPTGQANTGELFF. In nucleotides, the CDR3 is TGTGCCAGCAGCCCCACGGGACAGGCGAACACCGGGGAGCTGTTTTTT.

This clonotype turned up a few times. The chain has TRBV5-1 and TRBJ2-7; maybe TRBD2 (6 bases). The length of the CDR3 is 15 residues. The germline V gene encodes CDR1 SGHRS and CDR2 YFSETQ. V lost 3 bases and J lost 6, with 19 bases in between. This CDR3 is CASSSRGTVAAEQYF. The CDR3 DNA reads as TGCGCCAGCAGCTCTCGGGGGACGGTCGCGGCCGAGCAGTACTTC.

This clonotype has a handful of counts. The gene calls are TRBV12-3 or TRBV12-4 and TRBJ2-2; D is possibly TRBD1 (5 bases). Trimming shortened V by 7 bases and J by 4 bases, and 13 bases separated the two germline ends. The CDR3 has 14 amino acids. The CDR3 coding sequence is TGTGCCAGCACTCTTGACAGTTTCACCGGGGAGCTGTTTTTT. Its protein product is CASTLDSFTGELFF.

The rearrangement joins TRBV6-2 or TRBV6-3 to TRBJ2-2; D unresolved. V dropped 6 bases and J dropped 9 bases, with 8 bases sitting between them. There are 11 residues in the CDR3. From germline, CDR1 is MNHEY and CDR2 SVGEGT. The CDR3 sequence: CASRSLRELFF. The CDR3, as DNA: TGTGCCAGCAGATCACTCCGGGAGCTGTTTTTT.

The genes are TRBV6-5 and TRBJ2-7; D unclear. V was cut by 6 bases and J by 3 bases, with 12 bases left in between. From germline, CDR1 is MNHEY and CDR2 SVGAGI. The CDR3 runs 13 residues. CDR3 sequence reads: CASRALVNYEQYF. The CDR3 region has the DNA TGTGCCAGCAGAGCTCTTGTCAACTACGAGCAGTACTTC.

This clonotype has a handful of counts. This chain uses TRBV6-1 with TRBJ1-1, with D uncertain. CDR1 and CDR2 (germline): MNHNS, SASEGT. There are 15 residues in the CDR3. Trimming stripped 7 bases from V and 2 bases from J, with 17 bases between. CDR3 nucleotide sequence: TGTGCCAGCACCAAAGGGTTCCTCGCCAACACTGAAGCTTTCTTT. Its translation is CASTKGFLANTEAFF.

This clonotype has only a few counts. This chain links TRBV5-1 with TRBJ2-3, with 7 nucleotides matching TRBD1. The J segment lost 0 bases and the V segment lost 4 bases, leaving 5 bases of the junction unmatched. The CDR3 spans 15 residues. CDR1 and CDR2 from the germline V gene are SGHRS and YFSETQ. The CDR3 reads CASSPDRASTDTQYF. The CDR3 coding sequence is TGCGCCAGCAGCCCCGACAGGGCTAGCACAGATACGCAGTATTTT. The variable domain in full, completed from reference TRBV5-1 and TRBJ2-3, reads KAGVTQTPRYLIKTRGQQVTLSCSPISGHRSVSWYQQTPGQGLQFLFEYFSETQRNKGNFPGRFSGRQFSNSRSEMNVSTLELGDSALYLCASSPDRASTDTQYFGPGTRLTVL.

CDR3: CASSWGHLSGNTIYF. The CDR3 region has the DNA TGTGCCAGCAGTTGGGGACATCTCTCTGGAAACACCATATATTTT. The chain is built from TRBV6-2 or TRBV6-3 and TRBJ1-3; D might be TRBD1 (6 bases). The V gene's germline CDR1 is MNHEY and CDR2 SVGEGT. CDR3 length: 15 amino acids. V was trimmed by 4 bases and J by 0 bases, leaving 10 bases between them.

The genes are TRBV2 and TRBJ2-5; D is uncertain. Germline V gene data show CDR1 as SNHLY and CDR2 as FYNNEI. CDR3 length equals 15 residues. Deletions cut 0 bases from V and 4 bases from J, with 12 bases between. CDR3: CASSEARPSVETQYF. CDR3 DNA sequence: TGTGCCAGCAGTGAAGCGCGCCCAAGCGTAGAGACCCAGTACTTC.

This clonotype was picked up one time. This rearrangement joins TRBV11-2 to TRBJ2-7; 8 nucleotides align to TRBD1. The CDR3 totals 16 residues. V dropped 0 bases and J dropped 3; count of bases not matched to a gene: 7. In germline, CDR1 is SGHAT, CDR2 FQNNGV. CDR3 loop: CASSLEGTGPLYEQYF. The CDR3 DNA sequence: TGTGCCAGCAGCTTAGAGGGGACAGGCCCCCTCTACGAGCAGTACTTC.

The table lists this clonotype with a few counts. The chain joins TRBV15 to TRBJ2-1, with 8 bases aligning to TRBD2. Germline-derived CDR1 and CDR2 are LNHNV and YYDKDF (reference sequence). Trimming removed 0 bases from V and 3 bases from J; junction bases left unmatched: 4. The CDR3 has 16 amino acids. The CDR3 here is CATSRDPRGGYNEQFF. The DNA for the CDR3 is TGTGCCACCAGCAGAGATCCCCGGGGGGGCTACAATGAGCAGTTCTTC.

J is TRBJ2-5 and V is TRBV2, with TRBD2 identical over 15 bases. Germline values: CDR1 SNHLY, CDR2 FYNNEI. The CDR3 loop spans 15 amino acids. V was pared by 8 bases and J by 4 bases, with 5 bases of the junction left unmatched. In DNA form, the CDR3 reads TGTGCCAGCGGAGCGGGACTAGCGGGGGGAGAGACCCAGTACTTC. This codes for CASGAGLAGGETQYF. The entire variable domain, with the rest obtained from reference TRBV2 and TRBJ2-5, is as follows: EPEVTQTPSHQVTQMGQEVILRCVPISNHLYFYWYRQILGQKVEFLVSFYNNEISEKSEIFDDQFSVERPDGSNFTLKIRSTKLEDSAMYFCASGAGLAGGETQYFGPGTRLLVL.